The rows below give T cell receptor beta chains drawn from one sample of a study of vaccination effects on CD4 cells after COVID-19. The antigens for these receptors are not known. Generated by immunoSEQ multiplex PCR, the TCRdb table keeps only in-frame clones and is missing some. The sample contains more than 25,000 clones, 80% of which appear only once. The source was CD4+ T cells from PBMCs cultured with SARS-CoV-2 spike peptides, collected after COVID-19 vaccination. These receptors came from a human donor who received a COVID-19 vaccine. Some clones in this sample may be carry-over from other donors' samples. The CDR3 runs from the conserved cysteine through the conserved F or W. A D gene is named only where the DNA matches it firmly. Clone size is shown for a subset of rows, as once, few, many or a class of expanded clone.

V: TRBV2; size: -; J: TRBJ1-5; D: -; DNA: TGTGCCAGCAGTAACAGGGCCAGTCAGCCCCAGCATTTT; CDR3: CASSNRASQPQHF
V: TRBV7-2; size: once; J: TRBJ1-4; D: -; DNA: TGTGCCAGCAGCTTAGTTGGGACAACTAATGAAAAACTGTTTTTT; CDR3: CASSLVGTTNEKLFF
V: TRBV6-1; size: few; J: TRBJ1-4; D: -; DNA: TGTGCCAGCAGTGAAGCGCTTCAGGCAGGGGAGGAAAAACTGTTTTTT; CDR3: CASSEALQAGEEKLFF
V: TRBV6-2/TRBV6-3; size: once; J: TRBJ1-1; D: -; DNA: TGTGCCAGCAGTTCCCACAGGACGGGGATCGGGACTGAAGCTTTCTTT; CDR3: CASSSHRTGIGTEAFF
V: TRBV6-2/TRBV6-3; size: -; J: TRBJ1-2; D: -; DNA: TGTGCCAGCAGTTACGAGGCGGGCTATGGCTACACCTTC; CDR3: CASSYEAGYGYTF
V: TRBV6-1; size: -; J: TRBJ1-4; D: TRBD1; DNA: TGTGCCAGCAGTGAAGACAGGGGGGCAAAACTGTTTTTT; CDR3: CASSEDRGAKLFF
V: TRBV29-1; size: -; J: TRBJ1-2; D: -; DNA: TGCAGCGTTGTGCACAAGAACTATGGCTACACCTTC; CDR3: CSVVHKNYGYTF
V: TRBV7-3; size: once; J: TRBJ2-6; D: TRBD2; DNA: TGTGCCAGCAGCTTAACCAGCGGGATTAGCTCTGGGGCCAACGTCCTGACTTTC; CDR3: CASSLTSGISSGANVLTF
V: TRBV5-6; size: once; J: TRBJ1-2; D: -; DNA: TGTGCCAGCAGCTTGGGTCAGGTCTCTAACTATGGCTACACCTTC; CDR3: CASSLGQVSNYGYTF
V: TRBV7-3; size: -; J: TRBJ2-3; D: -; DNA: TGTGCCAGCAGCTTAGGGTTCAGTGGAGATACGCAGTATTTT; CDR3: CASSLGFSGDTQYF
V: TRBV6-5; size: -; J: TRBJ2-3; D: TRBD1; DNA: TGTGCCAGCCGAGAAAGGGGACAGGATTACGGTACGCAGTATTTT; CDR3: CASRERGQDYGTQYF
V: TRBV30; size: -; J: TRBJ1-5; D: -; DNA: TGTGCCTGGAGCCAGGGTTACAATCAGCCCCAGCATTTT; CDR3: CAWSQGYNQPQHF
V: TRBV5-8; size: -; J: TRBJ1-1; D: TRBD1; DNA: TGTGCCAGCCCGGTAGACAGGGGGGGATTAGACACTGAAGCTTTCTTT; CDR3: CASPVDRGGLDTEAFF